This T cell receptor (beta chain) was obtained from a study of CD8 T cells in Susac syndrome. Germline CDR1 SGHDN, CDR2 FVKESK. There are 13 residues in the CDR3. Sequencing of TCR beta was performed on blood CD8+ T cells and on blood CD4+ T cells. Each multiple sclerosis control was a treatment-naive patient with relapsing-remitting disease that was either stable or active. Isolation of CD8+ and CD4+ T cells was performed negatively, whereas enrichment of TEMRA cells was done by FACS. On this clonotype itself: The junction shows a germline mismatch at one end, possibly a read error.

Random-hexamer reverse transcription was applied to roughly 0.45 to 1 ug RNA. Across 54 Vbeta and 13 Jbeta, TCR beta CDR3 was amplified with immunoSEQ multiplex PCR. TCRdb reanalysed the immunoSEQ multiplex PCR reads using MiXCR and keeps one entry per CDR3 protein. The sample carries 350,000 to 550,000 distinct CDR3 sequences, roughly 85% recorded once. The sequence derives from a human donor with multiple sclerosis. The chain has TRBV14 and TRBJ2-1, with a possible D match to TRBD1 (5 bases). Sequencing input: CD8+ T cells from PBMCs. CDR3 sequence reads: CPSSPGANNEQFF. The CDR3 nucleotides read TGTCCCAGCAGCCCTGGGGCAAACAATGAGCAGTTCTTC.